This T cell receptor beta chain emerged from a study of cytomegalovirus exposure and HLA in healthy donors. Across the study: The use of the same platform for the 100 to 150 validation repertoires and the 600 to 700 first-cohort repertoires was reported by a later analysis. Study-wide results and limits: Under in vitro conditions, three CMV-associated chains were confirmed as specific for CMV antigens. The investigators catalogued under 200 TCR beta chains as cytomegalovirus-associated.

The method was immunoSEQ multiplex PCR; TCRdb's version includes in-frame clones alone and lacks a portion of them. The sample includes some 170,000 clones, roughly 86% of them seen just once. The CDR3 extends over 15 amino acids. Unmatched junction bases numbered 4, after V lost 0 bases and J lost 5 bases. Germline values: CDR1 LGHNA, CDR2 YSLEER. Comments on this clone: Its antigen is currently unknown.

The chain uses TRBV4-3 and TRBJ2-3; 8 bases fit TRBD1. Sample: PBMCs. The TCR originated in a man younger than 30 in good health and CMV-seropositive. The CDR3 DNA reads as TGCGCCAGCAGCCAAGAGGGCGACAGGGGAGATACGCAGTATTTT. Its translation is CASSQEGDRGDTQYF.